The TCR beta chain described here comes from a study of OX40 agonist ivuxolimab in advanced cancers. Study-wide background: The study enrolled dose-escalation patients with hepatocellular carcinoma, melanoma, renal cell or head and neck cancer. General study findings and limits: Partial responders at 0.1-3.0 mg/kg had among the lowest clonal expansion.

A note on this clone: Its antigen remains unidentified.

The method was immunoSEQ multiplex PCR; TCRdb's version includes in-frame clones alone and lacks a portion of them. This repertoire shows fewer than 85,000 clones, approximately 89% found once; its top ten account for approximately 0.72%. This CDR3 spans 14 amino acids. V was clipped by 4 bases and J by 1 base; unmatched bases: 3. Germline loops: CDR1 SGHRS, CDR2 YFSETQ. This rearrangement joins TRBV5-1 to TRBJ2-5; 8 bases are a match to TRBD2. The receptor's source is an adult with an advanced solid tumor such as melanoma, head and neck, liver or kidney cancer. Specimen: CD4+ or CD8+ T cells sorted from blood, collected in a trial of the OX40 agonist ivuxolimab. CDR3 loop: CASSPGTSQETQYF. Written as DNA, the CDR3 is TGCGCCAGCAGCCCTGGGACTAGCCAAGAGACCCAGTACTTC.